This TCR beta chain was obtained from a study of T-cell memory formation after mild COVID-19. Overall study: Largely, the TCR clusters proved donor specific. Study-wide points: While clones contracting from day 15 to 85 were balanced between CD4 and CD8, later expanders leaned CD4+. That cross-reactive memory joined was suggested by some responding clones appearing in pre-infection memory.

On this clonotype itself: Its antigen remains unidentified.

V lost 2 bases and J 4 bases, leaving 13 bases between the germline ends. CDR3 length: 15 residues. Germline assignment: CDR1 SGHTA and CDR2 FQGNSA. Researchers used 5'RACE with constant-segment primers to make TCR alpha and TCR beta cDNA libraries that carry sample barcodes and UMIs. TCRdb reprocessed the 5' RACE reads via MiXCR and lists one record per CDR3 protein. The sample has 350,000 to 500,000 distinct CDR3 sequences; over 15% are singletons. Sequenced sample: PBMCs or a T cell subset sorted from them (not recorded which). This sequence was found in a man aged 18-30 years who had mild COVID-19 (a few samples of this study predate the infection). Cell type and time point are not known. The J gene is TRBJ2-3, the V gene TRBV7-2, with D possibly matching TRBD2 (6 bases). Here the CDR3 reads CASSLWRGGSDTQYF. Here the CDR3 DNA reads TGTGCCAGCAGCTTATGGAGGGGAGGATCAGATACGCAGTATTTT.